Listed here are 15 T cell receptor beta chains from one sample, sequenced in a study of blood T cells in healthy people across ages. A sample-barcoded 5' primer and a J-beta primer mix were used in a second PCR of about 7 to 12 cycles. TCRdb passed the 5' RACE reads through MiXCR, listing each CDR3 protein once. This repertoire shows some 1.8 million distinct CDR3 sequences, about two fifths found once; its top ten account for approximately 22%. The sequenced sample was blood. These receptors were taken from a human donor in good health.

This clonotype showed up many times. The V gene is TRBV12-3 or TRBV12-4, the J gene TRBJ2-1; the D gene is possibly TRBD1 (5 bases). This CDR3 spans 14 amino acids. Trimming left V 7 bases short and J 0 bases short, with 10 bases between. The CDR3, as DNA: TGTGCCAGCACAGGGTCAAGCTCCTACAATGAGCAGTTCTTC. Translated, it gives CASTGSSSYNEQFF.

In DNA, the CDR3 is TGTGCCAGCAGAGCCCAGGGCCGCTATGGCTACACCTTC. It translates to CASRAQGRYGYTF. The chain has TRBV6-5 and TRBJ1-2; D perhaps matches TRBD1 (5 bases). Germline V CDR1 and CDR2: MNHEY, SVGAGI. The CDR3 extends over 13 amino acids. Trimming stripped 6 bases from V and 4 bases from J, with 12 bases between.

This clonotype was seen only a few times. The chain carries TRBV20-1 and TRBJ2-1; 12 bases fit TRBD2. Trimming cost V 1 base and J 15 bases; bases outside gene matches: 10. Germline values: CDR1 DFQATT, CDR2 SNEGSKA (reference sequence). The CDR3 has 14 amino acids. The CDR3 sequence: CSARVLASGGVLFF. CDR3 sequence (DNA): TGCAGTGCTAGAGTTTTGGCTAGCGGGGGGGTTTTGTTCTTC.

The V and J genes are TRBV2 and TRBJ1-4, with a weak D call TRBD1 (6 bases). This CDR3 has 14 amino acids. With 6 bases removed from V and 6 bases from J, the gap between germline ends came to 14 bases. Germline V gene sequence: CDR1 SNHLY, CDR2 FYNNEI. As DNA, the CDR3 is TGTGCCAGCAGGAGGGGGGGCATCGATGAAAAACTGTTTTTT. This codes for CASRRGGIDEKLFF.

The chain combines TRBV10-3 with TRBJ1-5; D call uncertain. There are 14 residues in the CDR3. V was shortened by 7 bases and J by 0 bases, with 10 bases between the two germline ends. Per the germline V gene, CDR1 is ENHRY and CDR2 is SYGVKD. This CDR3 is CAINSRASNQPQHF. In nucleotides, the CDR3 is TGTGCCATCAATTCGAGGGCTAGCAATCAGCCCCAGCATTTT.

The rearrangement links TRBV7-6 to TRBJ1-1; D gene ambiguous. Germline V gives CDR1 SGHVS, CDR2 FNYEAQ. CDR3 size: 15 residues. Trimming stripped 1 base from V and 2 bases from J, with 11 bases between. CDR3 sequence: CASSLGTAINTEAFF. The CDR3 nucleotides read TGTGCCAGCAGCTTAGGGACCGCCATAAACACTGAAGCTTTCTTT.

V usage is TRBV7-2 and J usage is TRBJ2-5; 8 bases line up with TRBD2. Germline trimming cut 1 base from V and 11 bases from J; bases unmatched to any gene: 12. In germline, CDR1 is SGHTA, CDR2 FQGNSA. The CDR3 has 15 amino acids. CDR3 coding DNA: TGTGCCAGCAGCTTAGTCGGGGGGGGAGGCAATGAGCAGTACTTC. This translates into CASSLVGGGGNEQYF. The variable domain in full, completed from reference TRBV7-2 and TRBJ2-5, reads GAGVSQSPSNKVTEKGKDVELRCDPISGHTALYWYRQSLGQGLEFLIYFQGNSAPDKSGLPSDRFSAERTGGSVSTLTIQRTQQEDSAVYLCASSLVGGGGNEQYFGPGTRLLVL.

The gene calls are TRBV6-6 and TRBJ1-2; possible D gene TRBD1, 6 bases. Trimming removed 4 bases at V and 6 bases at J, with 18 bases between. Germline V gene lookup returns CDR1 MNHNY and CDR2 SVGAGI (reference sequence). This CDR3 region has 15 residues. The CDR3 sequence: CASSSPRDTYNGYTF. CDR3 coding DNA: TGTGCCAGCAGTTCTCCCCGGGACACTTACAATGGCTACACCTTC.

This clonotype was picked up a small number of times. The rearrangement joins TRBV3-1 to TRBJ1-2; tentative D call: TRBD1 (5 bases). Per germline, CDR1 LGHDT and CDR2 YNNKEL (reference sequence). Trimming stripped 3 bases from V and 4 bases from J, with 9 bases between. The length of the CDR3 is 13 residues. CDR3 loop: CASSHEGAYGYTF. CDR3 sequence (DNA): TGTGCCAGCAGCCACGAAGGGGCCTATGGCTACACCTTC.

The gene calls are TRBV6-2 or TRBV6-3 and TRBJ2-3; TRBD2 matches at 7 bases. Germline V gives CDR1 MNHEY, CDR2 SVGEGT. V trimming: 7 bases; J trimming: 2 bases; junction bases outside the gene matches: 9. This CDR3 is built from 15 residues. The CDR3 region has the DNA TGTGCCAGCATCCCAAGGGACTACCTCACAGATACGCAGTATTTT. It encodes CASIPRDYLTDTQYF.

CDR3 bases: TGCAGTGCTAGTCAAACCCCCGGACCTACTCCCTACGAGCAGTACTTC. It specifies CSASQTPGPTPYEQYF. The genes are TRBV20-1 and TRBJ2-7, with D unclear. Germline CDR1 and CDR2: DFQATT and SNEGSKA (reference sequence). The germline V and J ends were trimmed by 3 bases and 2 bases, with 20 bases remaining between them. The CDR3 contains 16 residues.

The chain has TRBV4-1 and TRBJ2-3, with no clear D. Between the trimmed V and J ends, which lost 1 base and 1 base, there was a span of 6 bases. Germline V gives CDR1 MGHRA, CDR2 YSYEKL. This CDR3 spans 14 amino acids. CDR3: CASSQVKGTDTQYF. The CDR3 DNA reads TGCGCCAGCAGCCAAGTTAAGGGCACAGATACGCAGTATTTT.

This clonotype was detected only a few times. The chain has TRBV7-8 and TRBJ1-1; no clear D. The CDR3 is 11 residues long. Trimming took off 5 bases at V and 12 bases at J, with 13 bases between the two ends. Per the germline V gene, CDR1 is SGHVS and CDR2 is FQNEAQ. CDR3 DNA: TGTGCCAGCAGCCTTGGAGATGTTTCTTTCTTT. It is translated as CASSLGDVSFF.

To note about this clonotype: One end of the junction varies from germline; a read error may be responsible. V usage is TRBV12-3 or TRBV12-4 and J usage is TRBJ1-2; 7 nucleotides align to TRBD1. This CDR3 spans 14 amino acids. This CDR3 reads CVSSPTGPNYGYTF. The CDR3 DNA sequence: TGTGTCAGCAGTCCGACAGGGCCTAACTATGGCTACACCTTC.

In this sample, this clonotype turned up a few times. The chain has TRBV6-6 and TRBJ2-5; D uncertain. Trimming shortened V by 5 bases and J by 5 bases, and 15 bases separated the two germline ends. CDR1 and CDR2 (germline): MNHNY, SVGAGI (reference sequence). The CDR3 loop spans 14 amino acids. The chain's CDR3 is CASSHRRFAETQYF. CDR3 DNA sequence: TGTGCCAGCAGTCATCGACGTTTCGCGGAGACCCAGTACTTC.